Shown below are 27 T cell receptor beta chains from a single sample sequenced in a study of response to subunit inactivated influenza vaccine. TCRdb reanalysed the RT-PCR reads using MiXCR and keeps one entry per CDR3 protein. The sample holds fewer than 600,000 distinct CDR3 sequences, around 7.7% seen once. Sequences were derived from PBMCs from blood, sampled approximately 25 months after vaccination. All receptors derive from a man aged 45 to 70 who received an inactivated influenza vaccine.

The V call is TRBV7-2, the J call TRBJ1-6, with D unresolved. Germline V CDR1 and CDR2: SGHTA, FQGNSA. This CDR3 region has 12 residues. V lost 5 bases, J lost 3 bases, and 2 bases lay in between. The CDR3 nucleotides are TGTGCCAGCAGCCGCTATAATTCACCCCTCCACTTT. Residues: CASSRYNSPLHF. Full variable domain (rest looked up from reference TRBV7-2 and TRBJ1-6): GAGVSQSPSNKVTEKGKDVELRCDPISGHTALYWYRQSLGQGLEFLIYFQGNSAPDKSGLPSDRFSAERTGGSVSTLTIQRTQQEDSAVYLCASSRYNSPLHFGNGTRLTVT.

The chain recombines TRBV6-1 with TRBJ2-1; D call uncertain. V shed 8 bases and J shed 0 bases, with 5 bases lying between them. Germline values: CDR1 MNHNS, CDR2 SASEGT. This CDR3 comprises 12 residues. The CDR3 DNA reads TGTGCCAGCGCCGCCTCCTACAATGAGCAGTTCTTC. This codes for CASAASYNEQFF.

The V call is TRBV20-1, the J call TRBJ2-5; D not certain. This CDR3 contains 12 residues. Trimming cost V 5 bases and J 2 bases, with 9 bases left between them. The germline CDR1 and CDR2 sequences are DFQATT and SNEGSKA (reference sequence). The DNA for the CDR3 is TGCAGTGCTTCCCCCAATCAAGAGACCCAGTACTTC. This encodes CSASPNQETQYF.

The sample holds a few counts of this clonotype. This chain joins TRBV24-1 and TRBJ2-3; 8 bases are shared with TRBD1. The CDR3 loop spans 17 amino acids. V gave up 4 bases and J gave up 2 bases; unmatched junction bases: 10. Germline values: CDR1 KGHDR, CDR2 SFDVKD. CDR3 DNA sequence: TGTGCCACCAGTGACGGTACCGGGACAGGTTACACAGATACGCAGTATTTT. Its translation: CATSDGTGTGYTDTQYF.

The CDR3: CASSIVYGNTGELFF. The CDR3 DNA reads as TGTGCCAGCAGTATCGTGTACGGGAACACCGGGGAGCTGTTTTTT. The chain employs TRBV7-9 and TRBJ2-2, with D unresolved. Trimming removed 6 bases at V and 1 base at J, with 12 bases between. The CDR3 is 15 amino acids. CDR1 and CDR2 from the germline V gene are SEHNR and FQNEAQ (reference sequence).

This clonotype showed up just a few times. This sequence joins TRBV10-3 and TRBJ1-1; 7 nucleotides align to TRBD1. V shed 5 bases, J shed 4 bases, and the junction held 7 bases outside the gene matches. From germline, CDR1 is ENHRY and CDR2 SYGVKD. There are 14 residues in the CDR3. The CDR3 loop reads CAISPRTGSTEAFF. The CDR3 coding sequence is TGTGCCATCAGTCCCAGGACAGGAAGCACTGAAGCTTTCTTT.

The V call is TRBV20-1, the J call TRBJ1-6; a weak D match, TRBD1 (6 bases). CDR3 length equals 15 residues. Germline CDR1 is DFQATT and CDR2 is SNEGSKA (reference sequence). Trimming left V 6 bases short and J 0 bases short, with 12 bases between. The CDR3 sequence is CSAPDRGSYNSPLHF. CDR3 DNA: TGCAGTGCCCCGGACAGAGGCTCCTATAATTCACCCCTCCACTTT.

This clonotype was recorded many times. The V call is TRBV7-8, the J call TRBJ2-3; 8 bases are shared with TRBD2. Trimming at V came to 7 bases and at J to 6 bases, leaving 9 bases not matched to a gene. The length of the CDR3 is 14 residues. Germline values: CDR1 SGHVS, CDR2 FQNEAQ. CDR3 amino acids: CASTRGATSDTQYF. CDR3 DNA: TGTGCCAGCACGCGGGGGGCTACAAGTGATACGCAGTATTTT.

The chain carries TRBV5-5 and TRBJ2-7; D unclear. Trimming took 6 bases from V and 5 from J, leaving 15 bases between them. Germline CDR1 and CDR2: SGHKS and YYEKEE (reference sequence). The CDR3 is 13 residues long. CDR3: CASTQPGRHEQYF. In DNA form, the CDR3 reads TGTGCCAGCACCCAGCCCGGACGGCACGAGCAGTACTTC.

The rearrangement uses TRBV12-3 or TRBV12-4 and TRBJ1-1; D perhaps matches TRBD1 (6 bases). Trimming took off 6 bases at V and 0 bases at J, with 11 bases between the two ends. The CDR3 has 14 residues. The CDR3 loop is CASSVDRLNTEAFF. As DNA, the CDR3 is TGTGCCAGCAGCGTTGACAGGTTGAACACTGAAGCTTTCTTT.

The table lists this clonotype with many counts. The chain joins TRBV20-1 to TRBJ2-5; TRBD1 matches at 8 bases. CDR1 and CDR2 from the germline V gene are DFQATT and SNEGSKA (reference sequence). V lost 6 bases to trimming and J lost 7 bases; unmatched junction nucleotides: 10. The CDR3 extends over 13 amino acids. Written as DNA, the CDR3 is TGCAGTGCATTCGGACAGGGACCGGGGACCCAGTACTTC. It translates to CSAFGQGPGTQYF.

This chain connects TRBV20-1 to TRBJ2-5; D unclear. The CDR3 is made up of 13 amino acids. CDR1 is DFQATT, CDR2 SNEGSKA, per germline (reference sequence). V shed 2 bases and J shed 5 bases, with 12 bases lying between them. CDR3: CSARPVGHETQYF. CDR3 DNA: TGCAGTGCTAGACCCGTCGGGCACGAGACCCAGTACTTC.

This clonotype has ten or more counts. This rearrangement joins TRBV4-3 to TRBJ1-2; possibly TRBD1 for D (5 bases). With 0 bases removed from V and 5 bases from J, the gap between germline ends came to 22 bases. Germline assignment: CDR1 LGHNA and CDR2 YSLEER. This CDR3 comprises 18 residues. The CDR3 reads CASSQDHPTSTARYGYTF. The CDR3 DNA sequence: TGCGCCAGCAGCCAAGATCACCCTACCTCGACAGCAAGATATGGCTACACCTTC.

The gene calls are TRBV25-1 and TRBJ2-5; weak D call: TRBD1 (5 bases). The CDR3 contains 17 residues. V was trimmed by 1 base and J by 1 base, leaving 16 bases between them. Per germline, CDR1 MGHDK and CDR2 SYGVNS. CDR3 region: CASSESLGPYLQETQYF. For the CDR3, the DNA is TGTGCCAGCAGTGAATCCTTGGGGCCGTACCTCCAAGAGACCCAGTACTTC.

The chain employs TRBV29-1 and TRBJ2-3, with D possibly matching TRBD2 (5 bases). Trimming removed 6 bases at V and 4 bases at J, with 8 bases between. The CDR3 is made up of 11 amino acids. Germline-derived CDR1 and CDR2 are SQVTM and ANQGSEA. The CDR3 is CSVQLADTQYF. The CDR3 DNA sequence: TGCAGCGTGCAACTAGCAGATACGCAGTATTTT.

This clonotype was seen only a few times. The rearrangement links TRBV6-6 to TRBJ2-5; the D is unclear. The V gene lost 7 bases and the J gene lost 1 base, with 10 bases spanning the gap. Germline V gene data show CDR1 as MNHNY and CDR2 as SVGAGI (reference sequence). The CDR3 contains 13 residues. Here the CDR3 reads CASTPIPQETQYF. The CDR3, as DNA: TGTGCCAGCACCCCCATCCCCCAAGAGACCCAGTACTTC.

In its sample, this clonotype was seen many times. The chain uses TRBV7-8 and TRBJ2-7, with D tentatively TRBD1 (5 bases). CDR3 length: 14 amino acids. Trimming removed 1 base from V and 3 bases from J, with 10 bases in between. Germline V CDR1 and CDR2: SGHVS, FQNEAQ. This CDR3 is CASSLGRQIYEQYF. DNA for the CDR3: TGTGCCAGCAGCTTAGGGAGACAGATCTACGAGCAGTACTTC.

The V call is TRBV3-1, the J call TRBJ1-6; 9 bases are shared with TRBD1. The V gene's germline CDR1 is LGHDT and CDR2 YNNKEL (reference sequence). There are 16 residues in the CDR3. J was trimmed by 7 bases and V by 4 bases; bases with no gene match: 8. CDR3 residues: CASSRQAGTGNSPLHF. CDR3 DNA: TGTGCCAGCAGCCGTCAGGCGGGGACAGGGAATTCACCCCTCCACTTT.

V is TRBV7-2 and J is TRBJ2-7; 8 bases align to TRBD2. The CDR3 loop spans 15 amino acids. V lost 1 base and J lost 2; bases outside the gene matches: 4. Per the germline V gene, CDR1 is SGHTA and CDR2 is FQGNSA. This CDR3 reads CASSLGTSGPYEQYF. The CDR3 nucleotides read TGTGCCAGCAGCTTAGGAACTAGCGGTCCCTACGAGCAGTACTTC.

The gene calls are TRBV12-3 or TRBV12-4 and TRBJ1-6; no firm D call. The CDR3 sequence is 13 residues long. Trimming removed 7 bases from V and 5 bases from J, with 9 bases in between. CDR3 nucleotides: TGTGCCAGCACGACGACGAATAATTCACCCCTCCACTTT. Encoded protein: CASTTTNNSPLHF.

This clonotype was detected a few times. The chain carries TRBV7-2 and TRBJ2-3; 9 positions match TRBD1. With V trimmed by 6 bases and J by 0 bases, 4 bases remained unmatched. The CDR3 consists of 15 residues. Per the germline V gene, CDR1 is SGHTA and CDR2 is FQGNSA. CDR3 amino acids: CASRFDRGSTDTQYF. In nucleotides, the CDR3 is TGTGCCAGCAGGTTCGACAGGGGGAGCACAGATACGCAGTATTTT.

This clonotype was recorded a few times. The gene calls are TRBV6-2 or TRBV6-3 and TRBJ2-1; 8 bases line up with TRBD2. Germline CDR1 is MNHEY and CDR2 is SVGEGT. With V trimmed by 6 bases and J by 0 bases, 4 bases remained unmatched. The CDR3 sequence is 15 residues long. CDR3 in DNA: TGTGCCAGCAGGCCGGGACTAGGCTCCTACAATGAGCAGTTCTTC. Translating gives CASRPGLGSYNEQFF.

The rearrangement uses TRBV6-1 and TRBJ2-7; possible D gene TRBD1, 6 bases. Germline V gene sequence: CDR1 MNHNS, CDR2 SASEGT. This CDR3 spans 16 amino acids. V lost 7 bases and J lost 0, with 19 bases in between. The CDR3 DNA follows: TGTGCCAGCACCCTAGTGATGGGGGCTCTCTCCTACGAGCAGTACTTC. It yields the protein CASTLVMGALSYEQYF.

In its sample, this clonotype was seen many times. This rearrangement joins TRBV24-1 to TRBJ2-7; 12 bases agree with TRBD1. The germline CDR1 and CDR2 sequences are KGHDR and SFDVKD. CDR3 length: 16 residues. Unmatched junction bases numbered 7, after V lost 2 bases and J lost 6 bases. In DNA form, the CDR3 reads TGTGCCACCAGTGATTCCGGGACAGGGGGCTTTTTCGAGCAGTACTTC. The encoded protein is CATSDSGTGGFFEQYF.

This clonotype was recorded at least ten times. The CDR3 DNA is TGTGCCAGCAGGGATGGAGGCGAAAAACTGTTTTTT. It yields the protein CASRDGGEKLFF. J is TRBJ1-4 and V is TRBV2; D gene unclear. V lost 6 bases and J 8 bases, leaving 10 bases between the germline ends. Germline V CDR1 and CDR2: SNHLY, FYNNEI. CDR3 length equals 12 residues.

CDR3 protein: CSAQSRYNEQFF. In nucleotides, the CDR3 is TGCAGTGCCCAGTCCCGCTACAATGAGCAGTTCTTC. The J gene is TRBJ2-1, the V gene TRBV20-1; D gene uncertain. The CDR3 has 12 amino acids. V lost 6 bases and J 3 bases, leaving 9 bases between the germline ends. From germline, CDR1 is DFQATT and CDR2 SNEGSKA (reference sequence).

The rearrangement links TRBV9 to TRBJ2-1; D gene ambiguous. V was trimmed by 0 bases and J by 9 bases, leaving 7 bases between them. Germline lookup yields CDR1 SGDLS and CDR2 YYNGEE. CDR3 size: 12 residues. The CDR3 sequence is CASSVVSSEQFF. The CDR3 DNA reads as TGTGCCAGCAGCGTAGTCAGTTCTGAGCAGTTCTTC.